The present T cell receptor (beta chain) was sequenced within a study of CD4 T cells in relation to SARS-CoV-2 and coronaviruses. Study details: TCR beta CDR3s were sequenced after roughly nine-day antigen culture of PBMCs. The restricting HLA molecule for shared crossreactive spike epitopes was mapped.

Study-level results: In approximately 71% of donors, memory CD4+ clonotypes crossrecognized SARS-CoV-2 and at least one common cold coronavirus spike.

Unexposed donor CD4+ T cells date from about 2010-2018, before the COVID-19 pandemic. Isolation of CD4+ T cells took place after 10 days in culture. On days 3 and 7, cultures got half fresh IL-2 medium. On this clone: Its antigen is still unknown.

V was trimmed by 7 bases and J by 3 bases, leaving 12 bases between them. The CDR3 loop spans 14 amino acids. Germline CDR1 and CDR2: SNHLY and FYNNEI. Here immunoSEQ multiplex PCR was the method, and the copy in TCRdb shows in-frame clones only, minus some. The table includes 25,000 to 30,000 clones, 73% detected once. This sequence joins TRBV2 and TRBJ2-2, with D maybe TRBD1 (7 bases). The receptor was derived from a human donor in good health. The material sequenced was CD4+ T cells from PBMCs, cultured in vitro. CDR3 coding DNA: TGTGCCAGCACGGGGGACAGCTACACCGGGGAGCTGTTTTTT. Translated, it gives CASTGDSYTGELFF.